This TCR beta chain is from a study of blood T cell repertoires in COVID-19. Turning to the study itself: The United States, Italy and Spain were the sources of the acute and convalescent COVID-19 samples.

Using immunoSEQ multiplex PCR, the repertoire was profiled, and TCRdb retains in-frame clones only, with some absent. Here the sample spans under 200,000 clones, about 91% being singletons. The CDR3 consists of 13 residues. Trimming left V 6 bases short and J 4 bases short, with 13 bases between. CDR1 is MDHEN and CDR2 is SYDVKM in the germline V gene. The TCR originated in a woman aged 60-70 years who had recovered from COVID-19. Sequencing input: peripheral blood. This chain connects TRBV28 to TRBJ2-7; weak D call: TRBD2 (7 bases). The CDR3: CASRWGGVYEQYF. The CDR3 DNA is TGTGCCAGCAGGTGGGGGGGCGTGTACGAGCAGTACTTC.